This section outlines one TCR beta chain sequence together with its context. The antigen remains unidentified. Sequencing was performed with immunoSEQ multiplex PCR; in TCRdb, only in-frame clones are kept and a portion is missing. The sample contains more than 150,000 clones, around nine tenths of which appear only once. These data belong to a study of T cell responses to AZD1222 COVID-19 vaccine. Study-wide findings and caveats: The study found vaccine-associated CD4 TCRs spanning spike, dominant at 160-218 and 743-854. Spike-specific TCR breadth and depth were elevated following two AZD1222 doses. Unmutated variant regions reportedly attract nearly half of all spike-specific TCRs. Only six AZD1222 recipients tested seropositive at baseline.

Trimming removed 2 bases from V and 7 bases from J, with 5 bases in between. The CDR3 runs 12 residues. Germline-derived CDR1 and CDR2 are SEHNR and FQNEAQ (reference sequence). Sequences were derived from peripheral blood, sampled on day 0 of AZD1222 vaccination. The source is an adult in good health. The chain is built from TRBV7-9 and TRBJ2-2; no clear D gene. In DNA, the CDR3 is TGTGCCAGCAGCTTAAATGTCGGGGAGCTGTTTTTT. Its protein is CASSLNVGELFF.